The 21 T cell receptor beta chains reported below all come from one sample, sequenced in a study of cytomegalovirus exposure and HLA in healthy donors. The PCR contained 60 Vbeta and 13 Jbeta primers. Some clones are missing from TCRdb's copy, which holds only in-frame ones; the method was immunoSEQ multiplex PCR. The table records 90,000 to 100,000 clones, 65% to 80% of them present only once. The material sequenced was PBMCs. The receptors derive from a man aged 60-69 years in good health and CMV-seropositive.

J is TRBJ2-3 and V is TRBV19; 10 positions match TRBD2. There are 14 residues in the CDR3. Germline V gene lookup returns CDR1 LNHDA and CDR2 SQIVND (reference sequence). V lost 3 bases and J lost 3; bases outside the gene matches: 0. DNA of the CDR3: TGTGCCAGTAGTATGGGACTAGCGACAGATACGCAGTATTTT. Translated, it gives CASSMGLATDTQYF.

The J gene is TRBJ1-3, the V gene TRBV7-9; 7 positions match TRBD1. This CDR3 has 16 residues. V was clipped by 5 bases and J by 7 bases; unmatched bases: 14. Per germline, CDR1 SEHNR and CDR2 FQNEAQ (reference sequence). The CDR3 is CASSQFGRTGGNTIYF. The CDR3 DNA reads TGTGCCAGCAGCCAGTTTGGGAGGACAGGAGGCAACACCATATATTTT.

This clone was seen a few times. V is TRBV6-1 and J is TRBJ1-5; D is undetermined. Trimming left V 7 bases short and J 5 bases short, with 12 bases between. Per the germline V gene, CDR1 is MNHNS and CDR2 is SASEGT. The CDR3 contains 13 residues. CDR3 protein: CASTETSYQPQHF. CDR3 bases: TGTGCCAGCACCGAGACATCATATCAGCCCCAGCATTTT.

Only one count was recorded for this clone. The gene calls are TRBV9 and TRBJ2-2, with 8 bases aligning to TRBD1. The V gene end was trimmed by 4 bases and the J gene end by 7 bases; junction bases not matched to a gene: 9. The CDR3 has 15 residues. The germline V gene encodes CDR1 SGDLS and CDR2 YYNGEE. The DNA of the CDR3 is TGTGCCAGCAGCCTTGGACAGGGCGGTGTCGGGGAGCTGTTTTTT. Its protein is CASSLGQGGVGELFF.

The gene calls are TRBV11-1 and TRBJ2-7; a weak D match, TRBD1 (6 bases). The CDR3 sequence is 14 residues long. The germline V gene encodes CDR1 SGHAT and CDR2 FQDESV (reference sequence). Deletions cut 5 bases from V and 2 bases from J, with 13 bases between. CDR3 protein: CASSQNRVTYEQYF. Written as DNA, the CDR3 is TGTGCCAGCAGCCAAAACAGGGTAACCTACGAGCAGTACTTC.

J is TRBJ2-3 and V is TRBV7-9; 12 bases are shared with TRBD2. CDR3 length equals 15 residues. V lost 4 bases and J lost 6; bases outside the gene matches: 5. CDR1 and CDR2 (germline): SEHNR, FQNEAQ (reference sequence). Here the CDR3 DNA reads TGTGCCAGCAGCTGGTCCGGACTAGCGGGGGATACGCAGTATTTT. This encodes CASSWSGLAGDTQYF.

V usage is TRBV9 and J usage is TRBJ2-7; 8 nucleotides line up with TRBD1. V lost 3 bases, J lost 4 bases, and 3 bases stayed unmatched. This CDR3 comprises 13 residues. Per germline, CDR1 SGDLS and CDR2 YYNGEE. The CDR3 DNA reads TGTGCCAGCAGCGACCGACAGGGGTACGAGCAGTACTTC. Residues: CASSDRQGYEQYF.

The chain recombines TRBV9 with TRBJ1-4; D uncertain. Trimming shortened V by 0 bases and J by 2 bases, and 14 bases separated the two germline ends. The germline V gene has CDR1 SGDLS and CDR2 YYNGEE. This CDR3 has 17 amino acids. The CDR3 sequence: CASSVEGTSGTNEKLFF. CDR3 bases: TGTGCCAGCAGCGTAGAAGGAACTTCGGGGACTAATGAAAAACTGTTTTTT.

The CDR3 region is CASSFNPGLAGDETQYF. The CDR3 DNA sequence: TGTGCCAGCAGCTTCAACCCAGGACTAGCGGGGGATGAGACCCAGTACTTC. The rearrangement links TRBV7-6 to TRBJ2-5; 13 nucleotides match TRBD2. The germline gives CDR1 SGHVS, CDR2 FNYEAQ. V was clipped by 3 bases and J by 5 bases; unmatched bases: 9. The CDR3 is made up of 17 amino acids. Variable domain in full (rest from reference TRBV7-6 and TRBJ2-5): GAGVSQSPRYKVTKRGQDVALRCDPISGHVSLYWYRQALGQGPEFLTYFNYEAQQDKSGLPNDRFSAERPEGSISTLTIQRTEQRDSAMYRCASSFNPGLAGDETQYFGPGTRLLVL.

The DNA of the CDR3 is TGTGCCAGCAGCTTGTCTAGCGGGGGCCACGAGCAGTACTTC. Translation: CASSLSSGGHEQYF. This chain connects TRBV7-8 to TRBJ2-7, with 10 bases lining up with TRBD2. In germline, CDR1 is SGHVS, CDR2 FQNEAQ. Unmatched junction bases numbered 4, after V lost 3 bases and J lost 5 bases. This CDR3 has 14 residues. The full variable domain, with the rest looked up from reference TRBV7-8 and TRBJ2-7, is GAGVSQSPRYKVAKRGQDVALRCDPISGHVSLFWYQQALGQGPEFLTYFQNEAQLDKSGLPSDRFFAERPEGSVSTLKIQRTQQEDSAVYLCASSLSSGGHEQYFGPGTRLTVT.

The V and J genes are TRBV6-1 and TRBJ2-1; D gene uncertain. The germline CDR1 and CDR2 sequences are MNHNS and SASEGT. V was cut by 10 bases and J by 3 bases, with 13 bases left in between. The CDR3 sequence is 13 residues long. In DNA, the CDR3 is TGTGCCATTCAGTTCTCAATCTACAATGAGCAGTTCTTC. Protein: CAIQFSIYNEQFF.

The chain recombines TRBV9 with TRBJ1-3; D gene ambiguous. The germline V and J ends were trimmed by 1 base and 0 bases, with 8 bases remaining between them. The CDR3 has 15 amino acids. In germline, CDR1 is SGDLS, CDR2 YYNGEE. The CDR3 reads CASSVLPSSGNTIYF. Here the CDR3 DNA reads TGTGCCAGCAGCGTACTCCCGAGCTCTGGAAACACCATATATTTT.

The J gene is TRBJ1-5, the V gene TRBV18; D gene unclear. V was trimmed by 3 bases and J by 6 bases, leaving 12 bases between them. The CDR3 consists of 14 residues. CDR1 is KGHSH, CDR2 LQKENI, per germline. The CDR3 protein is CASSPNPSGQPQHF. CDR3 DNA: TGTGCCAGCTCACCCAACCCCTCAGGTCAGCCCCAGCATTTT. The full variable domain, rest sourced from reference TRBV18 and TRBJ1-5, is NAGVMQNPRHLVRRRGQEARLRCSPMKGHSHVYWYRQLPEEGLKFMVYLQKENIIDESGMPKERFSAEFPKEGPSILRIQQVVRGDSAAYFCASSPNPSGQPQHFGDGTRLSIL.

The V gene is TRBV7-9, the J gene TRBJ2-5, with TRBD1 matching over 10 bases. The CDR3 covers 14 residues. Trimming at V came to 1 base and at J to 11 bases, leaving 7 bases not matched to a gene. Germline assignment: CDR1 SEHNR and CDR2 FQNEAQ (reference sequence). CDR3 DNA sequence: TGTGCCAGCAGCTTAGGGGGACAGGGGATAGAGCAGTACTTC. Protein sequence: CASSLGGQGIEQYF.

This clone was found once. CDR3 DNA sequence: TGTGCCAGCAGCTTTCTTCCTGTCCCAGATACGCAGTATTTT. It is translated as CASSFLPVPDTQYF. The rearrangement links TRBV7-3 to TRBJ2-3; unclear D gene. This CDR3 has 14 amino acids. V gave up 3 bases and J gave up 4 bases, with 11 bases separating them. The V gene's germline CDR1 is SGHTA and CDR2 FQGTGA.

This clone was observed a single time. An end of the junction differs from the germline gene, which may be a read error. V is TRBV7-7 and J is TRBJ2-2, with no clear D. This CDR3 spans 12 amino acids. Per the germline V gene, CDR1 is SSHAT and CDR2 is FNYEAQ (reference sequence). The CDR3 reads CASSPSLGELFF. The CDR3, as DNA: TGTGCTAGCAGCCCCTCACTCGGGGAGCTGTTTTTT.

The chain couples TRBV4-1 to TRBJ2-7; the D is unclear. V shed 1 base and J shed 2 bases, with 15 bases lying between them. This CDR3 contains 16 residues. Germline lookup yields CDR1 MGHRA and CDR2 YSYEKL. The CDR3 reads CASSQAQQVTTYEQYF. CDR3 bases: TGCGCCAGCAGCCAAGCCCAACAAGTTACGACCTACGAGCAGTACTTC.

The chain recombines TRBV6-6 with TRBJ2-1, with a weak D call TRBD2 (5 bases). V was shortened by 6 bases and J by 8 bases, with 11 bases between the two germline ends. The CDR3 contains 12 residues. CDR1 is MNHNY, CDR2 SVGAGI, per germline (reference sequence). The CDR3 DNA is TGTGCCAGCAGGTTTCTAGCCTATGAGCAGTTCTTC. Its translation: CASRFLAYEQFF.

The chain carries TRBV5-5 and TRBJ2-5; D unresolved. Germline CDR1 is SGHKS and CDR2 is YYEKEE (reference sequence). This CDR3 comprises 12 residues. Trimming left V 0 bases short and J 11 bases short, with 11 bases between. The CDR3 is CASSLDFTDQYF. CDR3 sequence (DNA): TGTGCCAGCAGCTTGGATTTTACTGATCAGTACTTC.

The CDR3 nucleotides read TGTGCCAGTAGTTCGTCCGGGGGAGCCAAAAACATTCAGTACTTC. Amino acids: CASSSSGGAKNIQYF. This rearrangement joins TRBV19 to TRBJ2-4; D might be TRBD2 (6 bases). V was trimmed by 5 bases and J by 0 bases, leaving 11 bases between them. The germline gives CDR1 LNHDA, CDR2 SQIVND (reference sequence). The length of the CDR3 is 15 residues.

CDR3 protein: CASRPAGTGNGYTF. The DNA of the CDR3 is TGTGCCAGCAGGCCAGCCGGGACAGGGAACGGCTACACCTTC. The chain joins TRBV27 to TRBJ1-2; 9 bases map to TRBD1. J was trimmed by 8 bases and V by 6 bases; bases with no gene match: 10. The CDR3 consists of 14 residues. Germline loops: CDR1 MNHEY, CDR2 SMNVEV (reference sequence).